This passage covers 15 T cell receptor beta chains from one sample sequenced in a study of blood T cell repertoires in COVID-19. Assay used: immunoSEQ multiplex PCR; TCRdb lists only in-frame clones, some missing. The data show fewer than 300,000 clones, 85% seen once. The sequencing input was PBMCs or T cells enriched from blood (not recorded which). The receptors stem from a woman between 45 and 65 years old who had recovered from COVID-19.

The chain joins TRBV7-9 to TRBJ1-4; no firm D call. The V gene lost 4 bases and the J gene lost 9 bases, with 15 bases spanning the gap. Germline CDR1 is SEHNR and CDR2 is FQNEAQ (reference sequence). This CDR3 spans 14 amino acids. The CDR3 loop reads CASSSITGSKKLFF. In nucleotides, the CDR3 is TGTGCCAGCAGCTCCATTACGGGGTCGAAAAAACTGTTTTTT.

V gene TRBV11-1 combines with J gene TRBJ2-1; TRBD1 matches at 10 bases. Germline V gene lookup returns CDR1 SGHAT and CDR2 FQDESV (reference sequence). The CDR3 extends over 15 amino acids. With V trimmed by 3 bases and J by 2 bases, 1 base remained unmatched. CDR3: CASSFGQGAYNEQFF. The CDR3 bases are TGTGCCAGCAGCTTCGGACAGGGGGCCTACAATGAGCAGTTCTTC.

This rearrangement joins TRBV11-1 to TRBJ1-6; D is perhaps TRBD1 (6 bases). The length of the CDR3 is 14 residues. Trimming left V 5 bases short and J 5 bases short, with 10 bases between. Germline CDR1 reads SGHAT; CDR2 reads FQDESV (reference sequence). The CDR3, as DNA: TGTGCCAGCAGCCGGACAGATAATAATTCACCCCTCCACTTT. The encoded protein is CASSRTDNNSPLHF.

The chain combines TRBV4-1 with TRBJ1-2, with D possibly TRBD1 on 6 matching bases. The CDR3 totals 18 residues. Germline assignment: CDR1 MGHRA and CDR2 YSYEKL. The V gene lost 1 base and the J gene lost 4 bases, with 22 bases spanning the gap. CDR3 sequence (DNA): TGCGCCAGCAGCCAAGTCCTCAGGGGTCGAACTCAGGTCTATGGCTACACCTTC. It specifies CASSQVLRGRTQVYGYTF.

This clone turned up a few times. V is TRBV29-1 and J is TRBJ2-5; possibly TRBD1 for D (6 bases). CDR3 length equals 12 residues. With 7 bases removed from V and 1 base from J, the gap between germline ends came to 10 bases. In germline, CDR1 is SQVTM, CDR2 ANQGSEA. The CDR3 region is CSAPTGQETQYF. CDR3 bases: TGCAGCGCCCCGACAGGCCAAGAGACCCAGTACTTC. Supplemented by reference TRBV29-1 and TRBJ2-5, the full variable domain reads SAVISQKPSRDICQRGTSLTIQCQVDSQVTMMFWYRQQPGQSLTLIATANQGSEATYESGFVIDKFPISRPNLTFSTLTVSNMSPEDSSIYLCSAPTGQETQYFGPGTRLLVL.

The chain employs TRBV27 and TRBJ2-6; 8 positions match TRBD1. J was trimmed by 0 bases and V by 2 bases; bases with no gene match: 6. Germline CDR1 is MNHEY and CDR2 is SMNVEV (reference sequence). This CDR3 is built from 18 residues. The CDR3 region is CASSLLTGVDSGANVLTF. The CDR3, as DNA: TGTGCCAGCAGTTTACTGACAGGGGTTGACTCTGGGGCCAACGTCCTGACTTTC. Together with reference TRBV27 and TRBJ2-6, the CDR3 gives the full variable domain: EAQVTQNPRYLITVTGKKLTVTCSQNMNHEYMSWYRQDPGLGLRQIYYSMNVEVTDKGDVPEGYKVSRKEKRNFPLILESPSPNQTSLYFCASSLLTGVDSGANVLTFGAGSRLTVL.

This rearrangement joins TRBV7-9 to TRBJ2-5; D might be TRBD2 (5 bases). CDR3 length: 14 residues. The V end lost 4 bases, the J end lost 5 bases, and 14 bases lay between the germline ends. Germline CDR1 is SEHNR and CDR2 is FQNEAQ (reference sequence). CDR3 protein: CASSSRGAGETQYF. CDR3 nucleotide sequence: TGTGCCAGCAGCTCCCGAGGTGCGGGTGAGACCCAGTACTTC.

This chain connects TRBV28 to TRBJ1-2, with D maybe TRBD1 (5 bases). Germline V gene data show CDR1 as MDHEN and CDR2 as SYDVKM. Between the trimmed V and J ends, which lost 8 bases and 3 bases, there was a span of 19 bases. This CDR3 region has 15 residues. The CDR3 DNA follows: TGTGCCAGCTGTACCAATATTGGGGCCTACTATGGCTACACCTTC. Its translation: CASCTNIGAYYGYTF.

The rearrangement links TRBV12-3 or TRBV12-4 to TRBJ2-7; possibly TRBD2 for D (6 bases). V was shortened by 5 bases and J by 1 base, with 6 bases between the two germline ends. CDR3 length: 12 residues. This CDR3 reads CASSAGSYEQYF. The CDR3 DNA sequence: TGTGCCAGCAGTGCGGGGTCCTACGAGCAGTACTTC.

The chain links TRBV24-1 to TRBJ1-2; 9 positions agree with TRBD1. This CDR3 region has 15 residues. The trim removed 6 bases at V and 8 bases at J, leaving 12 bases unmatched. Germline CDR1 KGHDR, CDR2 SFDVKD. The CDR3 sequence: CATSSTGTGSGGYTF. CDR3 nucleotides: TGTGCCACCAGTTCAACCGGGACAGGGTCGGGCGGCTACACCTTC.

In DNA form, the CDR3 reads TGTGCCAGCAGCTCGACTAGCGGGGGGCGAGGTGAGCAGTTCTTC. Translated, it gives CASSSTSGGRGEQFF. This rearrangement joins TRBV7-9 to TRBJ2-1, with 13 bases matching TRBD2. There are 15 residues in the CDR3. Trimming cost V 4 bases and J 9 bases; bases outside gene matches: 6. Per germline, CDR1 SEHNR and CDR2 FQNEAQ (reference sequence).

The J gene is TRBJ2-1, the V gene TRBV11-3; D unresolved. Germline V gives CDR1 SGHNT, CDR2 YENEEA. The CDR3 contains 14 residues. The V end was cut by 1 base, the J end by 8 bases, with 12 bases between. The CDR3 protein is CASSLVSSSDEQFF. The CDR3 region has the DNA TGTGCCAGCAGCTTAGTATCTAGTTCGGATGAGCAGTTCTTC.

The chain couples TRBV3-1 (or the pseudogene TRBV3-2) to TRBJ2-1; no definite D call. From germline, CDR1 is LGHDT and CDR2 YNNKEL (reference sequence). V lost 1 base and J 12 bases, leaving 10 bases between the germline ends. The CDR3 spans 12 residues. DNA of the CDR3: TGTGCCAGCAGCCAAGCGGAAGGCGGGCAGTTCTTC. Translating gives CASSQAEGGQFF.

The J gene is TRBJ1-3, the V gene TRBV5-1, with 9 positions matching TRBD1. V gave up 5 bases and J gave up 5 bases; unmatched junction bases: 5. The CDR3 sequence is 14 residues long. Germline V gene lookup returns CDR1 SGHRS and CDR2 YFSETQ. The DNA of the CDR3 is TGCGCCAGCAGATCGGACAGGGGTAGAAACACCATATATTTT. Encoded protein: CASRSDRGRNTIYF.

V is TRBV15 and J is TRBJ2-4, with D hard to call. Germline V gene sequence: CDR1 LNHNV, CDR2 YYDKDF (reference sequence). The CDR3 loop spans 11 amino acids. V was clipped by 5 bases and J by 7 bases, with 6 bases between them. The chain's CDR3 is CATSAGNIQYF. CDR3 coding DNA: TGTGCCACCAGCGCCGGTAACATTCAGTACTTC.